Below, 10 T cell receptor beta chains from the same sample are listed, as sequenced in a study of PD-1 blockade in classical Hodgkin lymphoma. Every patient had relapsed following autologous stem cell transplantation, and cohorts differed in brentuximab vedotin exposure. The protocol was immunoSEQ multiplex PCR, while the TCRdb copy is restricted to in-frame clones and leaves out a portion. The sample consists of some 20,000 clones, about nine tenths of them appearing once. The sequencing used peripheral blood mononuclear cells (PBMCs), collected before the second cycle of nivolumab. Every receptor here comes from a human donor with classical Hodgkin lymphoma.

V usage is TRBV7-9 and J usage is TRBJ2-7, with 7 bases aligning to TRBD1. CDR1 SEHNR and CDR2 FQNEAQ come from the germline V gene (reference sequence). V was pared by 5 bases and J by 10 bases, with 14 bases of the junction left unmatched. The CDR3 consists of 14 residues. The CDR3 sequence: CASSPLGGEVGQYF. In DNA form, the CDR3 reads TGTGCCAGCAGCCCCCTAGGGGGCGAGGTAGGTCAGTACTTC.

This rearrangement joins TRBV6-5 to TRBJ2-7; 7 nucleotides match TRBD1. The CDR3 is 11 amino acids. Germline V lookup: CDR1 MNHEY, CDR2 SVGAGI. Trimming cost V 6 bases and J 5 bases; bases outside gene matches: 1. CDR3 in amino acids: CASSQGDEQYF. DNA of the CDR3: TGTGCCAGCAGCCAGGGGGACGAGCAGTACTTC.

As concerns this clone: The junction departs from the called germline gene at one end, perhaps through a read error. The chain couples TRBV7-7 to TRBJ2-1; D is perhaps TRBD1 (6 bases). This CDR3 contains 17 residues. CDR1 and CDR2 from the germline V gene are SSHAT and FNYEAQ (reference sequence). The CDR3 DNA sequence: TGTGCTAGCAGCTTACCAGACTTAGTCAGGGGATACGTTGAGCAGTTCTTC. Translated: CASSLPDLVRGYVEQFF.

This chain links TRBV28 with TRBJ2-2, with 7 bases lining up with TRBD1. The V segment lost 5 bases and the J segment 4 bases; nucleotides outside the gene matches: 7. Germline V gene data show CDR1 as MDHEN and CDR2 as SYDVKM. This CDR3 contains 15 residues. The CDR3 nucleotides read TGTGCCAGCAGTCCCGCAGGGGGTAGCACCGGGGAGCTGTTTTTT. Translated, it gives CASSPAGGSTGELFF.

The CDR3: CASQDPGRRAYNEQFF. CDR3 DNA sequence: TGTGCCAGCCAGGACCCGGGACGCCGGGCCTACAATGAGCAGTTCTTC. The chain recombines TRBV28 with TRBJ2-1; the D call may be TRBD1 or TRBD2 (5 bases each). The CDR3 is made up of 16 amino acids. Germline V CDR1 and CDR2: MDHEN, SYDVKM. Trimming took off 8 bases at V and 2 bases at J, with 19 bases between the two ends.

The chain links TRBV7-2 to TRBJ1-1; TRBD1 is a possible D gene (6 bases). Germline CDR1 and CDR2: SGHTA and FQGNSA. The V and J ends lost 4 bases and 7 bases respectively, with 10 bases between them. The CDR3 has 12 amino acids. CDR3 in DNA: TGTGCCAGCAGCTCGGACAGTAGTGAAGCTTTCTTT. Residues: CASSSDSSEAFF.

This chain joins TRBV28 and TRBJ2-2; D gene ambiguous. With 8 bases removed from V and 0 bases from J, the gap between germline ends came to 7 bases. CDR1 is MDHEN and CDR2 is SYDVKM in the germline V gene. The CDR3 sequence is 13 residues long. In nucleotides, the CDR3 is TGTGCCAGCTTGAACCCGAACACCGGGGAGCTGTTTTTT. The encoded protein is CASLNPNTGELFF.

The chain employs TRBV4-3 and TRBJ1-1; possible D gene TRBD1, 5 bases. The CDR3 runs to 13 residues. Trimming removed 0 bases from V and 10 bases from J, with 12 bases in between. Per the germline V gene, CDR1 is LGHNA and CDR2 is YSLEER. The CDR3 DNA reads TGCGCCAGCAGCCAAGATAAGGGGTTTCGAGCTTTCTTT. The encoded protein is CASSQDKGFRAFF.

This chain connects TRBV5-1 to TRBJ2-3; perhaps TRBD2 as D (6 bases). The V end lost 5 bases, the J end lost 10 bases, and 17 bases lay between the germline ends. CDR3 length: 13 amino acids. In germline, CDR1 is SGHRS, CDR2 YFSETQ. The DNA for the CDR3 is TGCGCCAGCAGAGCTGCGGGGAAGGCCTCGCAGTATTTT. Translating gives CASRAAGKASQYF.

This chain joins TRBV27 and TRBJ2-7, with D possibly called TRBD1 or TRBD2 (5 bases each). The CDR3 has 17 amino acids. V was cut by 4 bases and J by 5 bases, with 24 bases left in between. From germline, CDR1 is MNHEY and CDR2 SMNVEV (reference sequence). CDR3 sequence reads: CASSWLDRRGAPDEQYF. The CDR3 DNA follows: TGTGCCAGCAGTTGGTTGGATAGGAGAGGGGCCCCGGACGAGCAGTACTTC.